One and the same sample provided the 5 T cell receptor beta chains below, sequenced in a study of technical replicates of blood from a handful of donors (dated 2017 in TCRdb). Library method: the immunoSEQ multiplex PCR assay. Entries here come from immuneACCESS through TCRdb and include only in-frame sequences with V and J called. Some clones fail to appear in such tables; in the studies checked, an unresolved V gene covers under half of the shortfall, and the cause of the remainder is unknown. For this sample the table gives about 100,000 clones, of which approximately 95% were detected only once. The ten largest account for roughly 0.34% of the sample. The sample consisted of T cells isolated from PBMCs. All receptors derive from a human donor in good health.

This clone was detected only once. The gene calls are TRBV11-1 and TRBJ1-1; a weak D match, TRBD1 (5 bases). The V end was cut by 1 base, the J end by 3 bases, with 12 bases between. Germline CDR1 is SGHAT and CDR2 is FQDESV (reference sequence). The CDR3 runs 15 residues. CDR3 amino acids: CASSLDPAGYTEAFF. The CDR3 bases are TGTGCCAGCAGCTTAGACCCAGCAGGGTACACTGAAGCTTTCTTT.

The genes are TRBV11-2 and TRBJ1-4, with D hard to call. The CDR3 loop spans 13 amino acids. V dropped 5 bases and J dropped 5 bases, with 9 bases sitting between them. Germline V gene lookup returns CDR1 SGHAT and CDR2 FQNNGV. CDR3 bases: TGTGCCAGCAGCCCGGACTGGAATGAAAAACTGTTTTTT. The encoded protein is CASSPDWNEKLFF.

The J gene is TRBJ2-7, the V gene TRBV2; D unresolved. V was pared by 5 bases and J by 2 bases, with 4 bases between. Germline V gives CDR1 SNHLY, CDR2 FYNNEI. There are 11 residues in the CDR3. For the CDR3, the DNA is TGTGCCAGCAGTTTCACCTACGAGCAGTACTTC. Translation gives CASSFTYEQYF.

This rearrangement joins TRBV10-1 to TRBJ2-1, with 9 bases identical to TRBD2. CDR1 and CDR2 (germline): WNHNN, SYGVQD (reference sequence). The CDR3 runs to 17 residues. The J segment lost 13 bases and the V segment lost 2 bases, leaving 18 bases of the junction unmatched. CDR3 sequence reads: CASSEPPRLPSGIGQFF. The CDR3 DNA reads TGCGCCAGCAGTGAGCCCCCACGACTTCCTAGCGGGATAGGTCAGTTCTTC.

The chain has TRBV7-9 and TRBJ2-1; D is unresolved. The CDR3 consists of 15 residues. Between the trimmed V and J ends, which lost 4 bases and 2 bases, there was a span of 12 bases. Germline V gene data show CDR1 as SEHNR and CDR2 as FQNEAQ (reference sequence). The CDR3 nucleotides read TGTGCCAGCAGCTCAACGGGTTTAACCTACAATGAGCAGTTCTTC. This sequence encodes CASSSTGLTYNEQFF.